This T cell receptor (beta chain) was recorded in a study of blood T cell repertoires in COVID-19. Study summary: PBMCs, B-cell-depleted T cells, or T cells were the source of the cDNA or gDNA that made up the material.

Original processing notes: Amplification with reference gene primers provided the estimates of nucleated cell counts. The method was immunoSEQ multiplex PCR; TCRdb's version includes in-frame clones alone and lacks a portion of them. That table furnishes V, J and clone size, whereas the DNA furnished D and trimming. Of about 150,000 clones detected, under 95% appear once; the ten largest clones hold about 4.9%. Trimming removed 4 bases from V and 4 bases from J; junction bases left unmatched: 10. Germline loops: CDR1 SGHTA, CDR2 FQGNSA. The CDR3 covers 16 residues. Patients at the Seattle site were enrolled during active infection and followed longitudinally.

The chain joins TRBV7-2 to TRBJ1-2; 9 nucleotides agree with TRBD1. Sample: peripheral blood. The TCR was taken from a man aged 18 to 29 with COVID-19, enrolled during active disease. As DNA, the CDR3 is TGTGCCAGCAGCTCCAGACCGGGACAGGGCATCTATGGCTACACCTTC. Translation gives CASSSRPGQGIYGYTF.